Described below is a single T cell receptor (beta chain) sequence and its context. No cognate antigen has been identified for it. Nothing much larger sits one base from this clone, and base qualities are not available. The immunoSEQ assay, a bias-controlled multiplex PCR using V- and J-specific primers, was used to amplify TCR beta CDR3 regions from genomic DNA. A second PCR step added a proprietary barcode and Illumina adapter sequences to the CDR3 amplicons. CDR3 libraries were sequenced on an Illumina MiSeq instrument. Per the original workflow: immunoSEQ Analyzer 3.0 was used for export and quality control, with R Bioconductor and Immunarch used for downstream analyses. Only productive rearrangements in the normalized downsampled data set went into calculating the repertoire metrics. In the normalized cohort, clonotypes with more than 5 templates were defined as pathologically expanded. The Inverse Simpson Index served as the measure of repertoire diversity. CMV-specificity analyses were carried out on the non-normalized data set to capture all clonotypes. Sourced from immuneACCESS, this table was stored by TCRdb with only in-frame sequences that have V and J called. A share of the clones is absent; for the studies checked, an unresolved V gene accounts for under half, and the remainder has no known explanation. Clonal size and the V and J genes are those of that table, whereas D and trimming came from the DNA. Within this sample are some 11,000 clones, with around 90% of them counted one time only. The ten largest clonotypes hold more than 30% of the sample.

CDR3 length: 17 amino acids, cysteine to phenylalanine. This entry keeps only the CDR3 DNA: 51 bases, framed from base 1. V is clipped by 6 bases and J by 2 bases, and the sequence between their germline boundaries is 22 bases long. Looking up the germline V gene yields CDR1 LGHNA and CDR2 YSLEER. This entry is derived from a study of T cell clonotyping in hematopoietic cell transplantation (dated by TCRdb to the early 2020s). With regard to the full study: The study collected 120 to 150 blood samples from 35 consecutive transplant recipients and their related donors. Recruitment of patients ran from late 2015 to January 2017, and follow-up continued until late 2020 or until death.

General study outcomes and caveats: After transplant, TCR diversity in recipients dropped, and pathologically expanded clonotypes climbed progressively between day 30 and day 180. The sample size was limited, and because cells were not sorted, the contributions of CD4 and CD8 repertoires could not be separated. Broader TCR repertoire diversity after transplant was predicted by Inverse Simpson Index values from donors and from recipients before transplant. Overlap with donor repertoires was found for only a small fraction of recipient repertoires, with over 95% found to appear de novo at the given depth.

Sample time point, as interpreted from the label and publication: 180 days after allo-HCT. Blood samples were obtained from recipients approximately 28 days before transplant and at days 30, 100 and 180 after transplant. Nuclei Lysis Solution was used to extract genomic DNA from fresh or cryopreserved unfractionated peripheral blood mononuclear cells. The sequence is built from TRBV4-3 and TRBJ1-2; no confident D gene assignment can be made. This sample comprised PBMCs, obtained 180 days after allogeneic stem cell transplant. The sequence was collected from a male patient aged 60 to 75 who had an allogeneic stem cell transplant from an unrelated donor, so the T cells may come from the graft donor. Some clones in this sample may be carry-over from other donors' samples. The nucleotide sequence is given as TGCGCCAGCAGTCGGTCCTTAAACTACGGTTCGAACTATGGCTACACCTTC. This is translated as CASSRSLNYGSNYGYTF.